A single sample is the source of the 4 T cell receptor beta chains below, sequenced in a study of blood T cell repertoires in COVID-19. Produced via immunoSEQ multiplex PCR; TCRdb's table is partial and in-frame only. The table has under 250,000 clones, 89% seen once. Material for sequencing was peripheral blood. The receptor source for this set is a woman between 40 and 50 years old with acute or convalescent COVID-19.

This clone was recorded once. The sample contains more than one DNA sequence encoding this CDR3. The rearrangement uses TRBV5-1 and TRBJ1-4; tentatively, D is TRBD1 (5 bases). V lost 0 bases to trimming and J lost 3 bases, with 6 bases between them. The CDR3 has 14 residues. CDR1 SGHRS and CDR2 YFSETQ come from the germline V gene. CDR3 sequence reads: CASSLGQSNEKLFF. CDR3 nucleotide sequence: TGCGCCAGCAGCTTGGGACAGTCTAATGAAAAACTGTTTTTT. The entire variable domain, with the rest obtained from reference TRBV5-1 and TRBJ1-4, is as follows: KAGVTQTPRYLIKTRGQQVTLSCSPISGHRSVSWYQQTPGQGLQFLFEYFSETQRNKGNFPGRFSGRQFSNSRSEMNVSTLELGDSALYLCASSLGQSNEKLFFGSGTQLSVL.

The chain uses TRBV4-1 and TRBJ2-4, with 9 bases that match TRBD2. The germline gives CDR1 MGHRA, CDR2 YSYEKL. This CDR3 region has 19 residues. The V gene end was trimmed by 0 bases and the J gene end by 1 base; junction bases not matched to a gene: 10. The CDR3 region has the DNA TGCGCCAGCAGCCAAGATCGAGCGGGGGGCAGATCGGCCAAAAACATTCAGTACTTC. Translated: CASSQDRAGGRSAKNIQYF.

The chain links TRBV6-5 to TRBJ1-3; no reliable D call. CDR3 size: 15 residues. CDR1 is MNHEY and CDR2 is SVGAGI in the germline V gene. Trimming removed 0 bases at V and 4 bases at J, with 10 bases between. CDR3 bases: TGTGCCAGCAGTTACTCCGGGTACCGGGGAAACACCATATATTTT. Its translation: CASSYSGYRGNTIYF.

CDR3 bases: TGTGCCACCAGTGCCTCCGGACAGAGCTCCTACAATGAGCAGTTCTTC. Translation: CATSASGQSSYNEQFF. The chain links TRBV24-1 to TRBJ2-1; D may be TRBD1 (6 bases). This CDR3 is built from 16 residues. Germline-derived CDR1 and CDR2 are KGHDR and SFDVKD. V lost 5 bases and J lost 0, with 13 bases in between.